One sample yielded the 13 T cell receptor beta chains listed below, sequenced in a study of cytomegalovirus exposure and HLA in healthy donors. In the PCR, 60 Vbeta and 13 Jbeta primers were used. Here immunoSEQ multiplex PCR was the method, and the copy in TCRdb shows in-frame clones only, minus some. The table lists about 110,000 clones, 70% to 80% of them singletons. The specimen was PBMCs. Receptors originate from a man younger than 30 in good health and CMV-seronegative.

The J gene is TRBJ1-1, the V gene TRBV28; TRBD1 aligns across 7 bases. The CDR3 loop spans 15 amino acids. V lost 2 bases and J lost 1; bases outside the gene matches: 4. CDR1 MDHEN and CDR2 SYDVKM come from the germline V gene. CDR3 in DNA: TGTGCCAGCAGTTTAGTCGGGACAGCGAACACTGAAGCTTTCTTT. Its protein is CASSLVGTANTEAFF.

The chain joins TRBV6-5 to TRBJ2-5, with 7 nucleotides matching TRBD1. The last part of the DNA fits TRBJ2-7 better; the J call may be wrong. Per germline, CDR1 MNHEY and CDR2 SVGAGI. This CDR3 comprises 13 residues. The CDR3 region has the DNA TGTGCCAGCAGACCGGGACAGAACTACGAGCAGTACTTC. Translating gives CASRPGQNYEQYF.

This chain joins TRBV5-6 and TRBJ2-7; no definite D call. The V gene lost 2 bases and the J gene lost 3 bases, with 12 bases spanning the gap. Germline lookup yields CDR1 SGHDT and CDR2 YYEEEE. The CDR3 runs 14 residues. The CDR3 DNA follows: TGTGCCAGCAGCTTAGGAGTTCTCCTCTACGAGCAGTACTTC. It encodes CASSLGVLLYEQYF.

Details on this clone: The germline gene is not matched at one end of the junction; a read error may be the cause. This chain connects TRBV7-9 to TRBJ2-7, with 9 bases matching TRBD1. This CDR3 spans 14 amino acids. The germline CDR1 and CDR2 sequences are SEHNR and FQNEAQ (reference sequence). The CDR3, as DNA: TGTTCCAGCAGCCCAAGAGACAGGGGGTATGAGCAGTACTTC. Translated, it gives CSSSPRDRGYEQYF.

The genes are TRBV11-3 and TRBJ2-1; 7 bases map to TRBD1. V lost 3 bases, J lost 6 bases, and 2 bases stayed unmatched. The CDR3 runs 13 residues. The V gene's germline CDR1 is SGHNT and CDR2 YENEEA. Here the CDR3 reads CASSFQGVNEQFF. The CDR3 DNA reads as TGTGCCAGCAGCTTCCAGGGGGTCAATGAGCAGTTCTTC.

This chain joins TRBV15 and TRBJ1-1; 7 bases match TRBD1. The ends lost 3 bases at V and 0 bases at J; junction bases unmatched: 1. The CDR3 consists of 14 residues. Per germline, CDR1 LNHNV and CDR2 YYDKDF (reference sequence). CDR3: CATSRTGLNTEAFF. CDR3 bases: TGTGCCACCAGCAGGACAGGGTTGAACACTGAAGCTTTCTTT.

This chain links TRBV9 with TRBJ1-5; TRBD1 matches at 9 bases. Germline lookup yields CDR1 SGDLS and CDR2 YYNGEE. J was trimmed by 4 bases and V by 2 bases; bases with no gene match: 4. CDR3 length: 15 amino acids. CDR3 in DNA: TGTGCCAGCAGCGTGGGGACAGGGCCGAATCAGCCCCAGCATTTT. Its translation: CASSVGTGPNQPQHF. Full variable domain (rest looked up from reference TRBV9 and TRBJ1-5): DSGVTQTPKHLITATGQRVTLRCSPRSGDLSVYWYQQSLDQGLQFLIQYYNGEERAKGNILERFSAQQFPDLHSELNLSSLELGDSALYFCASSVGTGPNQPQHFGDGTRLSIL.

The chain's CDR3 is CASSSSGKQFF. CDR3 nucleotides: TGTGCCAGCAGTTCCTCCGGGAAGCAGTTCTTC. This chain links TRBV6-5 with TRBJ2-1; D is possibly TRBD2 (5 bases). The V gene's germline CDR1 is MNHEY and CDR2 SVGAGI. There are 11 residues in the CDR3. V lost 4 bases, J lost 11 bases, and 9 bases lay in between.

The V gene is TRBV2, the J gene TRBJ2-7, with D maybe TRBD1 (6 bases). Germline assignment: CDR1 SNHLY and CDR2 FYNNEI. The V end lost 8 bases, the J end lost 0 bases, and 17 bases lay between the germline ends. There are 15 residues in the CDR3. CDR3 sequence: CASAERGSYSYEQYF. The CDR3 DNA is TGTGCCAGCGCCGAGAGGGGGAGCTACTCCTACGAGCAGTACTTC.

This chain uses TRBV25-1 with TRBJ1-3; possibly TRBD1 for D (6 bases). Trimming removed 4 bases from V and 3 bases from J, with 13 bases in between. The CDR3 loop spans 15 amino acids. The germline gives CDR1 MGHDK, CDR2 SYGVNS. The DNA of the CDR3 is TGTGCCAGCAGTGGGACCACAGGGTTTGGAAACACCATATATTTT. Translating gives CASSGTTGFGNTIYF.

The CDR3 protein is CASSYIPGGVVDEQYF. CDR3 nucleotides: TGCGCCAGCAGCTACATCCCAGGGGGCGTAGTGGACGAGCAGTACTTC. The chain combines TRBV5-1 with TRBJ2-7; 8 nucleotides line up with TRBD1. This CDR3 region has 16 residues. Germline CDR1 is SGHRS and CDR2 is YFSETQ. The V and J ends lost 3 bases and 5 bases, in that order; junction bases with no gene match: 13. The full variable domain, with the rest looked up from reference TRBV5-1 and TRBJ2-7, is KAGVTQTPRYLIKTRGQQVTLSCSPISGHRSVSWYQQTPGQGLQFLFEYFSETQRNKGNFPGRFSGRQFSNSRSEMNVSTLELGDSALYLCASSYIPGGVVDEQYFGPGTRLTVT.

The table lists this clone with a few counts. J is TRBJ1-1 and V is TRBV14; D is undetermined. Germline V gives CDR1 SGHDN, CDR2 FVKESK. The V and J ends lost 4 bases and 1 base respectively, with 13 bases between them. The CDR3 runs 15 residues. The CDR3: CASSRGGVGNTEAFF. The CDR3 DNA follows: TGTGCCAGCAGCCGCGGTGGCGTGGGGAACACTGAAGCTTTCTTT.

J is TRBJ2-3 and V is TRBV6-5, with TRBD2 as a possible D gene (7 bases). Germline CDR1 is MNHEY and CDR2 is SVGAGI. V lost 8 bases, J lost 6 bases, and 15 bases lay in between. The CDR3 contains 13 residues. In DNA, the CDR3 is TGTGCCAGCGGGGGGGGCCGAGGCGATACGCAGTATTTT. Its protein product is CASGGGRGDTQYF.